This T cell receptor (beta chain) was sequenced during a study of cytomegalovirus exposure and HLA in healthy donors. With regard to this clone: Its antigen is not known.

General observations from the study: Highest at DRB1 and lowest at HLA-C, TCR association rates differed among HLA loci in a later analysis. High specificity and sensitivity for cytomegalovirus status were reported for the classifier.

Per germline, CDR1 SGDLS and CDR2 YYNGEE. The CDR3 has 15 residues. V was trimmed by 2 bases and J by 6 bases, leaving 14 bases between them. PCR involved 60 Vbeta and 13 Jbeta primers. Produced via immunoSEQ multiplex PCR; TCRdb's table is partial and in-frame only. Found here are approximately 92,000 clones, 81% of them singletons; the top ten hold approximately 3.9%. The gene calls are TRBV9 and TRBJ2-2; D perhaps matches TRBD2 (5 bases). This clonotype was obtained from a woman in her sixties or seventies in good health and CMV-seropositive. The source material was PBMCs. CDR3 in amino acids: CASSVRSGGPGELFF. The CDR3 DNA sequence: TGTGCCAGCAGCGTTCGATCCGGAGGTCCCGGGGAGCTGTTTTTT.